Presented here are 26 T cell receptor beta chains from one specimen sequenced in a study of OX40 agonist ivuxolimab in advanced cancers. Data came from immunoSEQ multiplex PCR; TCRdb stores just in-frame clones and leaves some out. Of roughly 92,000 clones in the sample, around 89% are singletons; the top ten hold roughly 0.16%. This specimen consisted of CD4+ or CD8+ T cells sorted from blood, obtained in a trial of the OX40 agonist ivuxolimab. These TCRs come from an adult with an advanced solid tumor such as melanoma, head and neck, liver or kidney cancer.

This chain connects TRBV9 to TRBJ2-1, with 8 bases that match TRBD1. With 0 bases clipped from V and 9 bases from J, the junction kept 8 bases outside the gene matches. Germline V gene data show CDR1 as SGDLS and CDR2 as YYNGEE. This CDR3 has 15 amino acids. Here the CDR3 reads CASSVVGRGPVEQFF. The CDR3 DNA reads TGTGCCAGCAGCGTAGTTGGCAGGGGGCCGGTTGAGCAGTTCTTC.

J is TRBJ2-2 and V is TRBV29-1; D perhaps matches TRBD2 (5 bases). With 4 bases removed from V and 6 bases from J, the gap between germline ends came to 15 bases. This CDR3 is built from 14 residues. Germline loops: CDR1 SQVTM, CDR2 ANQGSEA. The CDR3 DNA follows: TGCAGCGTTGCGGGGATCCGAGTCCCCGGGGAGCTGTTTTTT. Translated: CSVAGIRVPGELFF.

This chain connects TRBV5-1 to TRBJ1-6, with D unresolved. From germline, CDR1 is SGHRS and CDR2 YFSETQ. V lost 0 bases, J lost 7 bases, and 11 bases lay in between. CDR3 size: 15 residues. CDR3 sequence reads: CASSLDGRPNSPLHF. CDR3 DNA: TGCGCCAGCAGCTTGGACGGCAGGCCGAATTCACCCCTCCACTTT.

The chain joins TRBV19 to TRBJ1-2, with 9 bases that match TRBD1. J lost 8 bases, V lost 4 bases, and 11 bases had no gene match. The CDR3 consists of 15 residues. Looked up from germline, CDR1 is LNHDA and CDR2 is SQIVND (reference sequence). CDR3 loop: CASSTNPGQGQGYTF. The CDR3 DNA reads as TGTGCCAGTAGTACCAATCCCGGACAGGGGCAAGGCTACACCTTC.

The J gene is TRBJ2-7, the V gene TRBV5-1; D is unresolved. CDR1 and CDR2 from the germline V gene are SGHRS and YFSETQ. V was clipped by 3 bases and J by 3 bases, with 7 bases between them. The CDR3 length is 12 residues. The CDR3 bases are TGCGCCAGCAGCTCCGGCATCTACGAGCAGTACTTC. It translates to CASSSGIYEQYF.

CDR3 DNA sequence: TGTGCCAGCAGCTTAAATGGACAGCAAGAGACCCAGTACTTC. It is translated as CASSLNGQQETQYF. The chain is built from TRBV11-2 and TRBJ2-5, with D possibly TRBD1 on 6 matching bases. The CDR3 sequence is 14 residues long. Germline values: CDR1 SGHAT, CDR2 FQNNGV. The V and J ends lost 2 bases and 2 bases respectively, with 9 bases between them.

V and J are TRBV5-1 and TRBJ2-5; possible D gene TRBD1, 5 bases. V shed 2 bases and J shed 7 bases, with 15 bases lying between them. The CDR3 spans 14 residues. CDR1 and CDR2 (germline): SGHRS, YFSETQ. The CDR3 loop is CASSFPGNILTQYF. The DNA for the CDR3 is TGCGCCAGCAGCTTCCCAGGGAATATATTGACCCAGTACTTC.

This clone is a singleton in its sample. This chain connects TRBV5-1 to TRBJ2-1; 8 bases are a match to TRBD2. With 4 bases clipped from V and 6 bases from J, the junction kept 9 bases outside the gene matches. CDR1 is SGHRS and CDR2 is YFSETQ in the germline V gene. The CDR3 has 15 amino acids. CDR3 sequence reads: CASSQAGTSSNEQFF. The DNA for the CDR3 is TGCGCCAGCAGCCAGGCCGGGACTAGTTCCAATGAGCAGTTCTTC.

The J gene is TRBJ2-2, the V gene TRBV7-3; D may be TRBD1 (5 bases). Germline V CDR1 and CDR2: SGHTA, FQGTGA. V lost 1 base, J lost 0 bases, and 6 bases lay in between. This CDR3 is built from 15 residues. CDR3 sequence (DNA): TGTGCCAGCAGCTTAATCAGGGCGAACACCGGGGAGCTGTTTTTT. Residues: CASSLIRANTGELFF.

This clone has more than one count but fewer than ten. CDR3 region: CASSSAGGYNEQFF. CDR3 in DNA: TGTGCCAGCAGCTCGGCGGGGGGTTACAATGAGCAGTTCTTC. V and J are TRBV7-3 and TRBJ2-1, with 8 bases aligning to TRBD2. Germline loops: CDR1 SGHTA, CDR2 FQGTGA. Germline trimming cut 4 bases from V and 4 bases from J; bases unmatched to any gene: 3. This CDR3 spans 14 amino acids.

This clone was seen a handful of times. CDR3 in DNA: TGTGCCCGCTCTGGGGGCACTGAAGCTTTCTTT. It encodes CARSGGTEAFF. This chain uses TRBV30 with TRBJ1-1, with TRBD1 as a possible D gene (5 bases). From germline, CDR1 is GTSNPN and CDR2 SVGIG (reference sequence). V gave up 8 bases and J gave up 4 bases, with 11 bases separating them. The CDR3 sequence is 11 residues long. The full variable domain, rest sourced from reference TRBV30 and TRBJ1-1, is SQTIHQWPATLVQPVGSPLSLECTVEGTSNPNLYWYRQAAGRGLQLLFYSVGIGQISSEVPQNLSASRPQDRQFILSSKKLLLSDSGFYLCARSGGTEAFFGQGTRLTVV.

This chain uses TRBV7-6 with TRBJ2-3, with 13 bases fitting TRBD2. Germline CDR1 and CDR2: SGHVS and FNYEAQ. The CDR3 is made up of 15 amino acids. With 4 bases clipped from V and 6 bases from J, the junction kept 4 bases outside the gene matches. The CDR3 is CASSSGTSGIDTQYF. CDR3 DNA sequence: TGTGCCAGCAGCTCCGGGACTAGCGGGATTGATACGCAGTATTTT. Filled out from reference TRBV7-6 and TRBJ2-3, the complete variable domain reads GAGVSQSPRYKVTKRGQDVALRCDPISGHVSLYWYRQALGQGPEFLTYFNYEAQQDKSGLPNDRFSAERPEGSISTLTIQRTEQRDSAMYRCASSSGTSGIDTQYFGPGTRLTVL.

The chain carries TRBV15 and TRBJ1-4; 9 nucleotides align to TRBD1. The germline V gene encodes CDR1 LNHNV and CDR2 YYDKDF (reference sequence). The CDR3 length is 18 residues. V lost 3 bases and J lost 3; bases outside the gene matches: 11. The CDR3 DNA reads as TGTGCCACCAGCAGGCCGGGACAGGGAGTTAGGTCTAATGAAAAACTGTTTTTT. Amino acids: CATSRPGQGVRSNEKLFF.

The chain joins TRBV6-6 to TRBJ2-5; D call uncertain. The germline V gene encodes CDR1 MNHNY and CDR2 SVGAGI (reference sequence). V was trimmed by 7 bases and J by 1 base, leaving 13 bases between them. The length of the CDR3 is 14 residues. For the CDR3, the DNA is TGTGCCAGCACGGCAGGTTCCGTCCAAGAGACCCAGTACTTC. It specifies CASTAGSVQETQYF.

The chain employs TRBV5-1 and TRBJ2-3; TRBD2 aligns across 10 bases. CDR1 is SGHRS and CDR2 is YFSETQ in the germline V gene. J gave up 5 bases and V 4 bases, and 10 bases lay outside the gene matches. CDR3 length equals 16 residues. The CDR3 DNA is TGCGCCAGCAGCCCGAGAGCGGGGGGGTCGGTAGATACGCAGTATTTT. Translating gives CASSPRAGGSVDTQYF.

The chain couples TRBV7-9 to TRBJ2-1; 9 nucleotides agree with TRBD2. V was pared by 5 bases and J by 4 bases, with 6 bases of the junction left unmatched. The CDR3 has 15 residues. Germline V CDR1 and CDR2: SEHNR, FQNEAQ (reference sequence). CDR3 DNA: TGTGCCAGCAGCCAGGGACTAGCATTTTACAATGAGCAGTTCTTC. Translated, it gives CASSQGLAFYNEQFF.

This rearrangement joins TRBV7-3 to TRBJ1-1; 9 bases are shared with TRBD1. CDR3 size: 14 residues. CDR1 SGHTA and CDR2 FQGTGA come from the germline V gene. Trimming cost V 5 bases and J 0 bases; bases outside gene matches: 1. This CDR3 reads CASSDRGMNTEAFF. Written as DNA, the CDR3 is TGTGCCAGCAGCGACAGGGGGATGAACACTGAAGCTTTCTTT.

The chain is built from TRBV7-8 and TRBJ1-2; possibly TRBD1 for D (6 bases). From germline, CDR1 is SGHVS and CDR2 FQNEAQ. V lost 0 bases and J 1 base, leaving 12 bases between the germline ends. This CDR3 contains 16 residues. CDR3 residues: CASSLARGQFNYGYTF. In DNA form, the CDR3 reads TGTGCCAGCAGCTTAGCCAGAGGACAGTTTAACTATGGCTACACCTTC.

The chain joins TRBV9 to TRBJ2-4; weak D call: TRBD2 (7 bases). The CDR3 loop spans 15 amino acids. Deletions cut 4 bases from V and 7 bases from J, with 18 bases between. Germline V gene data show CDR1 as SGDLS and CDR2 as YYNGEE. Here the CDR3 reads CASSRGEGDYNIQYF. Here the CDR3 DNA reads TGTGCCAGCAGCAGAGGTGAGGGGGACTATAACATTCAGTACTTC. Full variable domain (remainder filled in from reference TRBV9 and TRBJ2-4): DSGVTQTPKHLITATGQRVTLRCSPRSGDLSVYWYQQSLDQGLQFLIQYYNGEERAKGNILERFSAQQFPDLHSELNLSSLELGDSALYFCASSRGEGDYNIQYFGAGTRLSVL.

The CDR3 coding sequence is TGTGCCAGCAGTACCGCAGGTTATGGCTACACCTTC. Translating it yields CASSTAGYGYTF. The chain is built from TRBV6-6 and TRBJ1-2; D gene ambiguous. The CDR3 has 12 amino acids. V shed 5 bases and J shed 5 bases, with 9 bases lying between them. Germline V CDR1 and CDR2: MNHNY, SVGAGI (reference sequence).

The chain's CDR3 is CASSLGGDSYNEQFF. CDR3 sequence (DNA): TGTGCCAGCAGCTTAGGAGGGGACTCCTACAATGAGCAGTTCTTC. J is TRBJ2-1 and V is TRBV11-3; D is tentatively TRBD1 or TRBD2 (5 bases each). The CDR3 runs to 15 residues. Germline-derived CDR1 and CDR2 are SGHNT and YENEEA. V gave up 1 base and J gave up 0 bases, with 7 bases separating them.

The chain carries TRBV21-1 and TRBJ1-1. TRBV21-1 is a known pseudogene. The CDR3 contains 9 residues. This chain's CDR3 is CASKQEAFF. Here the CDR3 DNA reads TGTGCCAGCAAGCAGGAAGCTTTCTTT.

This chain connects TRBV5-1 to TRBJ1-1; D uncertain. Trimming removed 1 base at V and 2 bases at J, with 9 bases between. Germline V gene lookup returns CDR1 SGHRS and CDR2 YFSETQ. There are 14 residues in the CDR3. The CDR3 DNA is TGCGCCAGCAGCTTGACCTCTCCTAACACTGAAGCTTTCTTT. Translation: CASSLTSPNTEAFF. The full variable domain, completed using reference TRBV5-1 and TRBJ1-1, is KAGVTQTPRYLIKTRGQQVTLSCSPISGHRSVSWYQQTPGQGLQFLFEYFSETQRNKGNFPGRFSGRQFSNSRSEMNVSTLELGDSALYLCASSLTSPNTEAFFGQGTRLTVV.

The genes are TRBV6-1 and TRBJ1-5, with 7 bases matching TRBD1. Germline V gene sequence: CDR1 MNHNS, CDR2 SASEGT. This CDR3 is built from 15 residues. V was clipped by 7 bases and J by 4 bases; unmatched bases: 10. The CDR3 sequence: CASKVRTGLNQPQHF. Written as DNA, the CDR3 is TGTGCCAGCAAGGTTAGGACAGGACTTAATCAGCCCCAGCATTTT.

The chain couples TRBV30 to TRBJ2-2; a weak D match, TRBD2 (5 bases). V gave up 2 bases and J gave up 1 base, with 14 bases separating them. CDR3 length: 16 amino acids. Germline loops: CDR1 GTSNPN, CDR2 SVGIG (reference sequence). The chain's CDR3 is CAWSLLLGRNTGELFF. The CDR3 nucleotides are TGTGCCTGGAGTCTATTGTTAGGGAGGAACACCGGGGAGCTGTTTTTT.

This clone appeared a single time. The genes are TRBV6-1 and TRBJ2-3; a weak D match, TRBD1 (7 bases). Deletions cut 2 bases from V and 9 bases from J, with 18 bases between. This CDR3 region has 15 residues. Germline V gives CDR1 MNHNS, CDR2 SASEGT. In DNA, the CDR3 is TGTGCCAGCAGTGAAAGGGGGGACAGTTCCTTCACGCAGTATTTT. Its protein product is CASSERGDSSFTQYF.